The source of this T cell receptor (beta chain) is a study of T cells in narcolepsy (dated 2018 in TCRdb). In the study overall: Healthy control donors were enrolled in the study alongside patients who had narcolepsy type 1 or type 2 (NT1, NT2). The study used TCR Vbeta sequencing to track clonotypes in blood and CSF while looking for autoreactive T cells in narcolepsy patients that target self-antigens of hypocretin neurons (hypocretin, TRIB2). Here is what the overall study found, with its caveats: Some blood memory CD4+ repertoires from patients and controls contained no sequences matching autoreactive T cell clones. According to the report, autoreactive clonotypes were detected serially in the blood of the same patients and of different patients, but not in healthy controls. Patients and controls had similar numbers of sequenced blood memory CD4+ clonotypes, with averages of approximately 40,000 in patients and some 35,000 in controls. In plots comparing CSF and blood CD4+ T cell clonotypes from the same patient, HCRT-specific and TRIB2-specific autoreactive clonotypes were highlighted.

In the case of this clone: The specificity of this receptor is unknown. No quality values exist for individual bases; no much larger clone is one base distant.

From its cysteine to its phenylalanine, the CDR3 spans 17 amino acids. Of the read, only the CDR3 DNA is kept; its 51 bases are in frame from base 1. V is shortened by 2 bases, J by 3 bases, and the region joining them spans 17 bases. The germline V gene specifies SNHLY as CDR1 and FYNNEI as CDR2. For TCR Vbeta sequencing, memory CD4+ T cells were sorted ex vivo from the peripheral blood of narcolepsy patients and healthy controls. The library was prepared using the immunoSEQ multiplex PCR assay. TCRdb took over this immuneACCESS table, retaining in-frame rearrangements with V and J assigned. Such tables are incomplete; in checked studies, under half of the missing clones stem from an unresolved V gene, and the remainder is unexplained. Across this sample there are under 35,000 clones, with approximately 87% seen only once. The ten largest clonotypes hold approximately 1% of the sample.

The rearrangement combines TRBV2 with TRBJ1-3; TRBD1 is a possible D gene, resting on 5 matching bases. This receptor was obtained from a human donor in good health. The sample consisted of memory (CD45RA-) CD4+ T cells from blood. The sample's cell subset or site, from its label and the paper: memory T cells sorted ex vivo from peripheral blood. The DNA sequence follows: TGTGCCAGCAGTGAATGGCCCCCGGGACTCCTTGGAAACACCATATATTTT. This sequence encodes CASSEWPPGLLGNTIYF.